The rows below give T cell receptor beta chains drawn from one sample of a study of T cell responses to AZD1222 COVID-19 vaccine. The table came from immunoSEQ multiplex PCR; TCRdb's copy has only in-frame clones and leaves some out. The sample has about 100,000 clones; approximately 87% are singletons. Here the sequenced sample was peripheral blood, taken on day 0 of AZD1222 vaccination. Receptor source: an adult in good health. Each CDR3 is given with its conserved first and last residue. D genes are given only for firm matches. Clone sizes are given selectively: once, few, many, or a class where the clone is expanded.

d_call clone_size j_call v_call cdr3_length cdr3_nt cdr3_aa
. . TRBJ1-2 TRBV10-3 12 TGTGCCATCAGTGAGACAGACTATGGCTACACCTTC CAISETDYGYTF
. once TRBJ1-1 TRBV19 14 TGTGCCAGTACCCCGGCTCGGACGAACACTGAAGCTTTCTTT CASTPARTNTEAFF
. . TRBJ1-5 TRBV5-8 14 TGTGCCAGCAGCTTGTCAGGGGCGGGTCAGCCCCAGCATTTT CASSLSGAGQPQHF
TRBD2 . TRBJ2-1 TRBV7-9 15 TGTGCCAGCAGCTTACCGGGACTAGGTGGAAATGAGCAGTTCTTC CASSLPGLGGNEQFF
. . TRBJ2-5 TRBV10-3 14 TGTGCCATCAGTGGGGCCGCGGAACAAGAGACCCAGTACTTC CAISGAAEQETQYF
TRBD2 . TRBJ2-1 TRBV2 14 TGTGCCAGCAGTATAGCGGGGGGGCCCTATGAGCAGTTCTTC CASSIAGGPYEQFF
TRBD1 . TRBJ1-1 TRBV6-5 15 TGTGCCAGCAGGCCGGGACAGGCGATGAACACTGAAGCTTTCTTT CASRPGQAMNTEAFF
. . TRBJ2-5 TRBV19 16 TGTGCCAGTAGTAAGGGCGGTGGGGTGGGACAAGAGACCCAGTACTTC CASSKGGGVGQETQYF
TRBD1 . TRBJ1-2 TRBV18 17 TGTGCCAGCTCACCACTGGTATCGGTGACAGGGTCGGAGGGCTACACCTTC CASSPLVSVTGSEGYTF
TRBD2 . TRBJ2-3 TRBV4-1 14 TGCGCCAGCAGCCAGGCGGGGGATACAGATACGCAGTATTTT CASSQAGDTDTQYF
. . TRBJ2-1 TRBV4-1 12 TGCGCCAGCAGTCTCGGGGACAATGAGCAGTTCTTC CASSLGDNEQFF
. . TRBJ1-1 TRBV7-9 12 TGTGCCAGCAGCGTATTGAACACTGAAGCTTTCTTT CASSVLNTEAFF
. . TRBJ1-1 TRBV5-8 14 TGTGCCAGCAGCTTGTCAGGTTACAGCACTGAAGCTTTCTTT CASSLSGYSTEAFF
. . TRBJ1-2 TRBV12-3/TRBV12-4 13 TGTGCCAGCAGTCTACAGCCCCCTTATGGCTACACCTTC CASSLQPPYGYTF
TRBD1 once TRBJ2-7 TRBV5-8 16 TGTGCCAGCAGCTTGGTTTTAGGGGGCCCCGTGTACGAGCAGTACTTC CASSLVLGGPVYEQYF
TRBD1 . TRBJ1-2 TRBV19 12 TGTGCCAGTAAAGGACAGGTGGATGGCTACACCTTC CASKGQVDGYTF
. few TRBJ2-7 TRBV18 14 TGTGCCAGCTCAAGGGGAGCCAGCACCTACGAGCAGTACTTC CASSRGASTYEQYF
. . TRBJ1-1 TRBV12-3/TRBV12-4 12 TGTGCCAGCAACAATTTGAACACTGAAGCTTTCTTT CASNNLNTEAFF
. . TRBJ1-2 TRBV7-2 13 TGTGCCAGCACCCCGGGCCCCGTCTATGGCTACACCTTC CASTPGPVYGYTF
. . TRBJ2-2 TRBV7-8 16 . CASSLKAGRRPGSCFF
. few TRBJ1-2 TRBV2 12 TGTGCCAGCAGTGTCCTCCAGGGAGGCTACACCTTC CASSVLQGGYTF
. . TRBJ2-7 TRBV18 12 TGTGCCAGCTCGCCGGGGGTCCGCGAGCAGTACTTC CASSPGVREQYF
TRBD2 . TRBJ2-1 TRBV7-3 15 TGTGCCAGCAGCCGACTAGCGGAATCGTTCAATGAGCAGTTCTTC CASSRLAESFNEQFF
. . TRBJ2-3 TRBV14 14 TGTGCCAGCAGCCCCTGGGCCGCGACAGATACGCAGTATTTT CASSPWAATDTQYF
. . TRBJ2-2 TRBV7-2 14 TGTGCCAGCAGCTCTCAGGGTGGCACCGGGGAGCTGTTTTTT CASSSQGGTGELFF
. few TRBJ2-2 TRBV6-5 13 TGTGCCAGCAGTCTAGGGGCCTTCGGGGAGCTGTTTTTT CASSLGAFGELFF
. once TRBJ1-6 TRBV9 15 TGTGCCAGCAGCGTAGATTGGGGGGGGAATTCACCCCTCCACTTT CASSVDWGGNSPLHF
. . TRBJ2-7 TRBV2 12 TGTGCCAGCAGTGGCAGGCACTACGAGCAGTACTTC CASSGRHYEQYF
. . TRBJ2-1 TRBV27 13 TGTGCCAGCACCCGAAGTGGTTCCAATGAGCAGTTCTTC CASTRSGSNEQFF
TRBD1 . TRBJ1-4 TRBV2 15 TGTGCCAGCAGCCAATTGACAGGGACTAATGAAAAACTGTTTTTT CASSQLTGTNEKLFF
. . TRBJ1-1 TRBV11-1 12 TGTGCCAGCAGCCAGGGTTCCACTGAAGCTTTCTTT CASSQGSTEAFF
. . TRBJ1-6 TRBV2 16 TGTGCCAGCAGCGTACAGGTTGGCTCCTATAATTCACCCCTCCACTTT CASSVQVGSYNSPLHF
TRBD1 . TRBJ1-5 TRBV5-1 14 TGCGCCAGCAGCCCCGGACAGGGGAGTCAGCCCCAGCATTTT CASSPGQGSQPQHF
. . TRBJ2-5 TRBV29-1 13 TGCAGCGAAGCTCGGCAGACGGGGGAGACCCAGTACTTC CSEARQTGETQYF
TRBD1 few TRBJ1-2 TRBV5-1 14 TGCGCCAGCAGCCCGGGACAGGCCCCGTCTGGCTACACCTTC CASSPGQAPSGYTF
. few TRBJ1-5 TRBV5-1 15 TGCGCCAGCAGCTTGGAAGGGGATAGCAATCAGCCCCAGCATTTT CASSLEGDSNQPQHF
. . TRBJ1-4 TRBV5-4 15 TGTGCCAGCAGCTTGGGAGAGCAGGGGTATGAAAAACTGTTTTTT CASSLGEQGYEKLFF
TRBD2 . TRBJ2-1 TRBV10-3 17 TGTGCCATCAGCAAGACTAGCGGGGGGATGATGAACAATGAGCAGTTCTTC CAISKTSGGMMNNEQFF
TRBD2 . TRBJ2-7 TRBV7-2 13 TGTGCCAGCAGCTTAGCGCGACTAGCCGAGCAGTACTTC CASSLARLAEQYF
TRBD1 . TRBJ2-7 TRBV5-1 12 TGCGCCAGCAGCGTGACAGGGAACGAGCAGTACTTC CASSVTGNEQYF
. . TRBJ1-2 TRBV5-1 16 TGCGCCAGCAGCTTGGTAGGCGGCGCCACTAACTATGGCTACACCTTC CASSLVGGATNYGYTF
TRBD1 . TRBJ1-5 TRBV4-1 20 TGCGCCAGCAGCCAGCCAATTCCCCCGGGGGGGACAGGGAGGTCGCAGCCCCAGCATTTT CASSQPIPPGGTGRSQPQHF
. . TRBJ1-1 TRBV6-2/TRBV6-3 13 TGTGCCAGCAGTTACAGCGAGAACACTGAAGCTTTCTTT CASSYSENTEAFF
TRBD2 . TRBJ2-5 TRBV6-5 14 TGTGCCATGACTAGCGGGGGGGCGGGAGAGACCCAGTACTTC CAMTSGGAGETQYF
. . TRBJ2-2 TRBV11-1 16 TGTGCCAGCAGCTTAGACGCGGGGCTGATCACCGGGGAGCTGTTTTTT CASSLDAGLITGELFF
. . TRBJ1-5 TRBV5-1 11 TGCGCCACCAACAACAATCAGCCCCAGCATTTT CATNNNQPQHF
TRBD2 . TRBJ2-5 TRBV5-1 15 TGCGCCAGCAGCGGCGGGGGGGCCGTAGGTGAGACCCAGTACTTC CASSGGGAVGETQYF
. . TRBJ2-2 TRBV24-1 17 TGTGCCACCATAGTTCCTCTCAAAAATAAACCCACCGGGGAGCTGTTTTTT CATIVPLKNKPTGELFF
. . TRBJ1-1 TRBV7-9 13 TGTGCCAGCAGCTTATCACAAGTTGGGGAAGCTTTCTTT CASSLSQVGEAFF
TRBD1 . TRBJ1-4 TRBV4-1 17 TGCGCCAGCAGCCAAGGGGCGACAGGGCCGGGGGATGAAAAACTGTTTTTT CASSQGATGPGDEKLFF
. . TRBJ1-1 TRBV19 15 TGTGCCAGTAGTATAGCCGAGGGCTGGGACACTGAAGCTTTCTTT CASSIAEGWDTEAFF
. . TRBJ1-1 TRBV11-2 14 TGTGCCAGCAGCTTCGTGGAGGGAGGGACTGAAGCTTTCTTT CASSFVEGGTEAFF
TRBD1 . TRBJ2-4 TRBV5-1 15 TGCGCCAGCAGCTTAGCTCCGGGACAGCACAACATTCAGTACTTC CASSLAPGQHNIQYF
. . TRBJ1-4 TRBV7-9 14 TGTGCCAGCAGCTTTCCACAGGGTAGGGAAAAACTGTTTTTT CASSFPQGREKLFF
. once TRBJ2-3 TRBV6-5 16 TGTGCCAGCAGTTCCTCCGGGACACCGTCGGCAGATACGCAGTATTTT CASSSSGTPSADTQYF
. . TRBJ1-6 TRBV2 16 TGTGCCAGCAGTGAGACAGTCTTTTTATCCGATTCACCCCTCCACTTT CASSETVFLSDSPLHF
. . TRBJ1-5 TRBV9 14 TGTGCCAGCAGCGTATCAGGGGACAATCAGCCCCAGCATTTT CASSVSGDNQPQHF
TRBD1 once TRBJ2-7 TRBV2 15 TGTGCCAGCAGCACCCTCGACAGGGTAGCCTACGAGCAGTACTTC CASSTLDRVAYEQYF